The 30 T cell receptor beta chains presented below share a single source sample, sequenced in a study of blood T cells in healthy people across ages. Alongside a J-beta primer mix, a sample-barcoded 5' primer served in a second PCR lasting roughly 6 to 11 cycles. TCRdb used MiXCR to reprocess the 5' RACE reads, holding one entry per CDR3 protein. Of some 1.6 million distinct CDR3 sequences listed, roughly a third are singletons. What was sequenced was blood. All receptors derive from a woman in her thirties in good health.

Points on this clonotype: The junction shows a germline mismatch at one end, possibly a read error. The chain recombines TRBV5-1 with TRBJ2-1; D is uncertain. CDR3 length: 15 amino acids. Germline V CDR1 and CDR2: SGHRS, YFSETQ. The CDR3, as DNA: TGCGCCGGCAGCGCTTACCTTAGCTCCTACAATGAGCAGTTCTTC. Its translation: CAGSAYLSSYNEQFF.

The rearrangement uses TRBV6-1 and TRBJ2-1; D call uncertain. CDR1 and CDR2 (germline): MNHNS, SASEGT. The CDR3 is 12 residues long. Between the trimmed V and J ends, which lost 1 base and 8 bases, there was a span of 6 bases. The DNA of the CDR3 is TGTGCCAGCAGTGAAGAGGGCTATGAGCAGTTCTTC. Translating gives CASSEEGYEQFF.

The gene calls are TRBV5-1 and TRBJ2-5; D gene uncertain. The V gene lost 4 bases and the J gene lost 1 base, with 11 bases spanning the gap. The CDR3 runs to 14 residues. Germline values: CDR1 SGHRS, CDR2 YFSETQ. The CDR3 coding sequence is TGCGCCAGCAGCGAGCTGCCGGGCCAAGAGACCCAGTACTTC. Translated: CASSELPGQETQYF.

This clonotype was recorded many times. The DNA of the CDR3 is TGTGCCAGCAGTCTCGGGGGGTCAGATACGCAGTATTTT. This translates into CASSLGGSDTQYF. The V gene is TRBV7-3, the J gene TRBJ2-3; 7 nucleotides agree with TRBD2. Trimming took 6 bases from V and 4 from J; bases not matched to a gene: 4. This CDR3 is built from 13 residues. CDR1 and CDR2 (germline): SGHTA, FQGTGA. The whole variable domain, filled in from reference TRBV7-3 and TRBJ2-3, reads GAGVSQTPSNKVTEKGKYVELRCDPISGHTALYWYRQSLGQGPEFLIYFQGTGAADDSGLPNDRFFAVRPEGSVSTLKIQRTERGDSAVYLCASSLGGSDTQYFGPGTRLTVL.

This clonotype was counted a few times. The rearrangement links TRBV4-2 to TRBJ2-5; either TRBD1 or TRBD2 may fit D (5 bases each). This CDR3 is built from 16 residues. Per the germline V gene, CDR1 is LGHNA and CDR2 is YNFKEQ. The V end was cut by 2 bases, the J end by 11 bases, with 24 bases between. CDR3 nucleotide sequence: TGTGCCAGCAGCCAACCAACCGGGGCCCAGCTCGTAGGGCAGTACTTC. Translation gives CASSQPTGAQLVGQYF.

As DNA, the CDR3 is TGTGCCAGCAGCGGAAGGGGAACGGTCTCCTACGAGCAGTACTTC. The encoded protein is CASSGRGTVSYEQYF. V usage is TRBV2 and J usage is TRBJ2-7, with TRBD1 as a possible D gene (5 bases). The CDR3 runs 15 residues. Germline loops: CDR1 SNHLY, CDR2 FYNNEI. Between the trimmed V and J ends, which lost 6 bases and 0 bases, there was a span of 15 bases.

A word on this clonotype: At one end the junction does not follow the germline gene, possibly because of a read error. The chain is built from TRBV6-6 and TRBJ2-7; D might be TRBD2 (6 bases). Germline V gives CDR1 MNHNY, CDR2 SVGAGI (reference sequence). This CDR3 contains 14 residues. In DNA, the CDR3 is TGTGCCAGCAGGTCCCGGGGGAGCTCCTGCGAGCAGTACTTC. Translated, it gives CASRSRGSSCEQYF.

The genes are TRBV5-4 and TRBJ2-3, with TRBD2 matching over 8 bases. This CDR3 contains 17 residues. The germline CDR1 and CDR2 sequences are SGHNT and YYREEE (reference sequence). V was pared by 4 bases and J by 3 bases, with 13 bases of the junction left unmatched. Here the CDR3 reads CASSPETSVFRTDTQYF. For the CDR3, the DNA is TGTGCCAGCAGCCCGGAGACTAGCGTCTTTAGGACAGATACGCAGTATTTT.

This clonotype showed up just a few times. The junction shows a germline mismatch at one end, possibly a read error. V is TRBV9 and J is TRBJ2-1; TRBD2 matches 16 bases. Germline V CDR1 and CDR2: SGDLS, YYNGEE. The CDR3 has 19 residues. The CDR3 DNA is TGTGCCAGCAGTGTAGAGGGACTAGCGGGGGGGCCGGGTCGGAATGAGCAGTTCTTC. Its protein product is CASSVEGLAGGPGRNEQFF.

This clonotype was found many times. The V gene is TRBV27, the J gene TRBJ1-2; tentatively, D is TRBD1 (6 bases). This CDR3 is 13 amino acids long. Germline CDR1 reads MNHEY; CDR2 reads SMNVEV (reference sequence). Trimming removed 6 bases at V and 2 bases at J, with 10 bases between. This CDR3 is CASSFTGNYGYTF. The DNA for the CDR3 is TGTGCCAGCAGCTTTACAGGGAACTATGGCTACACCTTC.

This chain joins TRBV9 and TRBJ1-4, with D unresolved. In germline, CDR1 is SGDLS, CDR2 YYNGEE. The CDR3 length is 14 residues. V shed 0 bases and J shed 8 bases, with 11 bases lying between them. CDR3 residues: CASSVEPLGEKLFF. DNA of the CDR3: TGTGCCAGCAGCGTAGAACCTTTGGGGGAAAAACTGTTTTTT.

This clonotype was found a few times. The chain has TRBV27 and TRBJ2-7; 7 bases align to TRBD1. Germline V gene data show CDR1 as MNHEY and CDR2 as SMNVEV (reference sequence). V lost 2 bases to trimming and J lost 0 bases; unmatched junction nucleotides: 7. The CDR3 sequence is 16 residues long. The chain's CDR3 is CASSLLSRDSSYEQYF. The CDR3 DNA follows: TGTGCCAGCAGTTTACTGAGCAGGGACAGCTCCTACGAGCAGTACTTC.

V usage is TRBV2 and J usage is TRBJ1-2; TRBD1 matches 9 bases. From germline, CDR1 is SNHLY and CDR2 FYNNEI. Germline trimming cut 6 bases from V and 4 bases from J; bases unmatched to any gene: 6. The CDR3 is 14 residues long. The CDR3 nucleotides are TGTGCCAGCAGATCGGGACAGGGATCCTATGGCTACACCTTC. Translation gives CASRSGQGSYGYTF.

This chain joins TRBV29-1 and TRBJ2-2, with D possibly matching TRBD1 (6 bases). Trimming took off 6 bases at V and 3 bases at J, with 11 bases between the two ends. The CDR3 extends over 13 amino acids. Germline V gives CDR1 SQVTM, CDR2 ANQGSEA. The CDR3 loop reads CSVGQSYTGELFF. As DNA, the CDR3 is TGCAGCGTCGGACAGTCTTACACCGGGGAGCTGTTTTTT.

This chain uses TRBV20-1 with TRBJ1-1; 7 nucleotides agree with TRBD1. Germline V gene sequence: CDR1 DFQATT, CDR2 SNEGSKA (reference sequence). The CDR3 sequence is 13 residues long. V lost 6 bases to trimming and J lost 6 bases; unmatched junction nucleotides: 10. The CDR3 is CSAPRQGSAEAFF. The CDR3 DNA follows: TGCAGTGCGCCCCGACAGGGAAGCGCTGAAGCTTTCTTT.

The V and J genes are TRBV7-9 and TRBJ1-5, with a weak D call TRBD1 (6 bases). Per germline, CDR1 SEHNR and CDR2 FQNEAQ (reference sequence). CDR3 length equals 14 residues. V lost 3 bases to trimming and J lost 7 bases, with 13 bases between them. CDR3 residues: CASSFPGEDQPQHF. The CDR3 DNA is TGTGCCAGCAGCTTTCCAGGGGAGGACCAGCCCCAGCATTTT.

The chain is built from TRBV6-6 and TRBJ2-5, with a possible D match to TRBD1 (6 bases). V lost 3 bases, J lost 5 bases, and 16 bases lay in between. This CDR3 comprises 15 residues. Germline V gives CDR1 MNHNY, CDR2 SVGAGI (reference sequence). The CDR3: CASSYTDSRGETQYF. DNA for the CDR3: TGTGCCAGCAGTTATACGGACAGCCGAGGGGAGACCCAGTACTTC.

The gene calls are TRBV6-1 and TRBJ1-2, with D maybe TRBD1 (5 bases). Germline V lookup: CDR1 MNHNS, CDR2 SASEGT. The V gene lost 4 bases and the J gene lost 1 base, with 13 bases spanning the gap. The CDR3 spans 15 residues. CDR3 sequence: CASSVTGGFNYGYTF. CDR3 DNA sequence: TGTGCCAGCAGTGTTACAGGCGGATTTAACTATGGCTACACCTTC.

The CDR3 spells CASSPLPEMNTEAFF. The DNA for the CDR3 is TGCGCCAGCAGCCCCCTCCCAGAGATGAACACTGAAGCTTTCTTT. The genes are TRBV5-1 and TRBJ1-1; D not resolved. CDR3 length: 15 residues. V was trimmed by 4 bases and J by 0 bases, leaving 13 bases between them. Germline-derived CDR1 and CDR2 are SGHRS and YFSETQ.

This chain uses TRBV6-1 with TRBJ1-2, with 7 bases matching TRBD1. CDR3 size: 16 residues. V was pared by 7 bases and J by 8 bases, with 19 bases of the junction left unmatched. Germline values: CDR1 MNHNS, CDR2 SASEGT. Written as DNA, the CDR3 is TGTGCCAGCACCCAATGGGGAGGGGGCGCTGGTTGGGGCTACACCTTC. Encoded protein: CASTQWGGGAGWGYTF.

The V and J genes are TRBV14 and TRBJ1-2; D perhaps matches TRBD1 (5 bases). CDR1 and CDR2 (germline): SGHDN, FVKESK. Trimming stripped 0 bases from V and 7 bases from J, with 21 bases between. There are 17 residues in the CDR3. The CDR3 sequence is CASSQDLWGRDPAGYTF. The DNA of the CDR3 is TGTGCCAGCAGCCAAGATCTTTGGGGCAGGGACCCGGCTGGCTACACCTTC.

V is TRBV2 and J is TRBJ2-7, with a weak D call TRBD2 (5 bases). The germline V gene has CDR1 SNHLY and CDR2 FYNNEI. Trimming removed 6 bases at V and 6 bases at J, with 15 bases between. The CDR3 spans 13 residues. CDR3 sequence: CASRGGGHPEQYF. The CDR3 nucleotides are TGTGCCAGCAGGGGTGGAGGTCACCCCGAGCAGTACTTC.

The rearrangement links TRBV27 to TRBJ2-3; no reliable D call. The CDR3 consists of 14 residues. V lost 2 bases to trimming and J lost 3 bases, with 9 bases between them. Germline CDR1 reads MNHEY; CDR2 reads SMNVEV (reference sequence). The CDR3 nucleotides are TGTGCCAGCAGTTTAGGAATAGGGACAGATACGCAGTATTTT. Translating it yields CASSLGIGTDTQYF.

The gene calls are TRBV6-7 and TRBJ2-7; the D is unclear. TRBV6-7 is classed as an ORF, of uncertain function. The V gene lost 2 bases and the J gene lost 5 bases, with 10 bases spanning the gap. The CDR3 totals 13 residues. The CDR3, as DNA: TGTGCCAGCAGTTACAGCGATGAGCACGAGCAGTACTTC. Translation: CASSYSDEHEQYF.

V and J are TRBV20-1 and TRBJ1-1, with 7 bases lining up with TRBD1. Looked up from germline, CDR1 is DFQATT and CDR2 is SNEGSKA (reference sequence). With 6 bases clipped from V and 4 bases from J, the junction kept 8 bases outside the gene matches. This CDR3 is 13 amino acids long. The CDR3 protein is CSARYQGVTEAFF. DNA for the CDR3: TGCAGTGCCAGATATCAGGGGGTCACTGAAGCTTTCTTT.

This clonotype was counted between two and nine times. The J gene is TRBJ1-5, the V gene TRBV20-1; perhaps TRBD1 as D (6 bases). Germline loops: CDR1 DFQATT, CDR2 SNEGSKA (reference sequence). The CDR3 loop spans 14 amino acids. V lost 5 bases and J 1 base, leaving 12 bases between the germline ends. The CDR3 DNA reads as TGCAGTGCTCAGACGGGGGCGAGCAATCAGCCCCAGCATTTT. It specifies CSAQTGASNQPQHF.

This clonotype was counted only a few times. The chain employs TRBV15 and TRBJ2-5; 7 bases fit TRBD2. Per germline, CDR1 LNHNV and CDR2 YYDKDF (reference sequence). V lost 2 bases, J lost 5 bases, and 14 bases stayed unmatched. The CDR3 runs 17 residues. The CDR3 DNA follows: TGTGCCACCAGCAGAAGGAGGAGCGGGACTTCATGGGAGACCCAGTACTTC. Its protein is CATSRRRSGTSWETQYF.

The genes are TRBV11-2 and TRBJ2-1, with D possibly TRBD1 on 6 matching bases. V was shortened by 4 bases and J by 5 bases, with 12 bases between the two germline ends. This CDR3 has 14 residues. Germline V gives CDR1 SGHAT, CDR2 FQNNGV. This chain's CDR3 is CASSSLQGHNEQFF. The CDR3 bases are TGTGCCAGCAGCTCTCTCCAGGGGCACAATGAGCAGTTCTTC.

This clonotype was found a few times. The V call is TRBV6-5, the J call TRBJ2-7; the D gene is possibly TRBD2 (5 bases). The V end lost 2 bases, the J end lost 1 base, and 6 bases lay between the germline ends. The CDR3 covers 13 residues. Germline lookup yields CDR1 MNHEY and CDR2 SVGAGI. The CDR3 here is CASSYGESYEQYF. CDR3 coding DNA: TGTGCCAGCAGTTACGGGGAGTCCTACGAGCAGTACTTC.

The chain combines TRBV7-9 with TRBJ1-6, with a possible D match to TRBD1 (5 bases). Germline V gene data show CDR1 as SEHNR and CDR2 as FQNEAQ (reference sequence). Between the trimmed V and J ends, which lost 0 bases and 9 bases, there was a span of 12 bases. The CDR3 runs 15 residues. The CDR3: CASSLAFDSFSPLHF. CDR3 nucleotide sequence: TGTGCCAGCAGCTTAGCCTTCGACAGTTTTTCACCCCTCCACTTT. Full variable domain (missing parts from reference TRBV7-9 and TRBJ1-6): DTGVSQNPRHKITKRGQNVTFRCDPISEHNRLYWYRQTLGQGPEFLTYFQNEAQLEKSRLLSDRFSAERPKGSFSTLEIQRTEQGDSAMYLCASSLAFDSFSPLHFGNGTRLTVT.